What follows describes a single T cell receptor beta chain. Its antigen is unknown. This entry comes from a study of T-cell memory formation after mild COVID-19. Study-level background: Each donor largely had its own TCR clusters.

Study-level points and caveats: Whether day 37 second-wave clones are SARS-CoV-2-specific was not confirmed.

MiXCR, applied by TCRdb to the 5' RACE reads, yields one record per CDR3 protein. The profile covers roughly 600,000 distinct CDR3 sequences, with around 17% appearing a single time and 9.5% to 15% taken by the ten largest. The ends were cut back, 6 bases at V and 0 bases at J, with 27 bases in the middle. The CDR3 extends over 21 amino acids. The gene calls are TRBV12-3 or TRBV12-4 and TRBJ2-6; D may be TRBD2 (6 bases). Material for sequencing was PBMCs or a T cell subset sorted from them (not recorded which). This clonotype was obtained from an adult woman who had mild COVID-19 (a few samples of this study predate the infection). Cell type and time point are not known. The CDR3 sequence: CASSETPGVAVFDSGANVLTF. In nucleotides, the CDR3 is TGTGCCAGCAGCGAGACCCCCGGGGTAGCGGTTTTCGACTCTGGGGCCAACGTCCTGACTTTC.